This T cell receptor beta chain was found in a study of T cells in women clearing cervical HPV infection (dated by TCRdb to the late 2010s). Looking at the study overall: Cases were some 26 women with histologically confirmed HPV16-related CIN3 or worse, including a couple of invasive cancers. The approximately 26 controls were women who cleared a single incident HPV16 infection within 12 months without developing precancer or cancer. Blood from cases was drawn at the visit where the lesion was first identified, while blood from controls was drawn once the infection was no longer detected. Among cases, blood sampling came a median of about 150 days after lesion detection, with an interquartile range of roughly 85 to 220 days. Since only a few of the women had HLA typing available, the possibility that HLA type was acting as a confounder could not be ruled out. The exploratory proof-of-principle case-control study was nested within the Guanacaste HPV Natural History Study in Costa Rica and compared TCR repertoires across cervical HPV16 outcomes. Cases and controls were matched on year of sample collection and on age within five years. Cases had a median age of about 35 years and controls had a median age of approximately 40, with no significant differences in baseline characteristics. The parent cohort enrolled 10,000 or so women aged 18 or older in Guanacaste, Costa Rica, during about 1993 to 1994 and followed them for less than 8 years. Quality controls consisted of five blinded duplicates per group, for a total of roughly 60 samples made up of about 50 participants and about ten replicates. The paper as a whole reports these results and caveats: Cases were distinguished from controls with an estimated AUC of 0.65 to 0.85 by random forest classifiers combining richness and V gene abundances. CIN3+ cases had significantly higher TCR repertoire richness than controls across sequencing depths, but evenness did not differ between the groups. Because the number of T cells per sample was unknown, the richness differences could reflect varying T-cell content rather than repertoire biology. Whether associations preceded infection or resulted from infection could not be shown with the cross-sectional design, and effector/memory subsets and HPV-specific T cells were not isolated.

The immunoSEQ assay used multiplex PCR to amplify TCR beta CDR3 regions from an average of around 1.2 ug of genomic DNA per sample. Primer bias was corrected in the assay by using a complete synthetic TCR repertoire to establish an amplification baseline. The amplicons were sequenced on the Illumina platform. The source study handled its data this way. Sequences were error-corrected by clustering with frequency ratios and a modified nearest-neighbor algorithm, then analyzed in the immunoSEQ Analyzer with IMGT gene definitions. At each rarefaction depth, TCR richness and evenness were averaged across 20 rarefaction repeats, and any sample with fewer sequences than the depth was left out. Relative abundances of V, D and J genes were compared between groups using Wilcoxon rank sum tests, with FDR correction applied. For the blinded duplicates, the intraclass correlation was approximately 96% for TCR richness and averaged 76.4% across more than 60 gene segments. The source is immuneACCESS, and TCRdb retained only in-frame sequences with V and J called. Part of the clones is not carried over; for the studies checked, unresolved V genes explain less than half of this, and the remainder is unexplained. The DNA was the basis for D and trimming; V, J and clone size are from that table. This specimen's table enumerates roughly 45,000 clones. Of the sample, approximately 0.9% falls within the top ten clones.

Regarding this clone: Its antigen is currently not known.

Every participant had a single incident cervical HPV16 infection, and women with prevalent HPV16 infections were excluded. Cervical HPV DNA was detected by MY09/MY11 PCR and genotyped by dot-blot hybridization. Around 16 mL of heparinized blood was centrifuged, after which the buffy coat was aliquoted, frozen at -30 degrees C, and then stored at -80 degrees C. QIAGEN kits were used to extract genomic DNA from the buffy coat specimens. The TCR was taken from a woman between 18 and 75 years old with a cervical HPV16 infection that either progressed to CIN3+ or cleared (not recorded which). Source material: blood buffy coat.

The part of the CDR3 DNA that was read is TGTGCCAGCAGCAAACCCGGGGGGGGAAACACTGAA. This encodes CASSKPGGGNTE. The whole CDR3 is CASSKPGGGNTEAFF. The chain joins TRBV7-9 to TRBJ1-1; possibly the D gene is TRBD1, per 5 matching bases. Read data end 3 residues before the CDR3 end; the end is taken from the germline J gene. There are 15 amino acids in the CDR3, from cysteine to phenylalanine inclusive. Sequencing covers 36 bases of the CDR3, shown here with the frame starting at base 1. Sequences SEHNR (CDR1) and FQNEAQ (CDR2) are obtained from the germline V gene (reference sequence). Trimming costs V 5 bases and J 2 bases, and their ends lie 15 bases apart.